This is a list of T cell receptor beta chains from one sample in a study of T cell responses to AZD1222 COVID-19 vaccine. Libraries were prepared by immunoSEQ multiplex PCR; TCRdb keeps only in-frame clonotypes and omits some of them. Of around 150,000 clones listed, about 95% are singletons. The specimen comprised peripheral blood, sampled on day 0 of AZD1222 vaccination. These receptors all come from an adult in good health. Each CDR3 is given with its conserved first and last residue. The D gene is left open where the match is weak. Expanded clones get a size class; other rows say once, few or many, or leave the size out.

d_call j_call clone_size v_call cdr3_nt cdr3_aa
TRBD2 TRBJ2-3 NA TRBV24-1 TGTGCCACCAGTGACAGACTAGCGGGTATCACAGATACGCAGTATTTT CATSDRLAGITDTQYF
NA TRBJ2-7 NA TRBV7-7 TGTGCCAGCAGCTTAGAAACTAGCCGCTCCTACGAGCAGTACTTC CASSLETSRSYEQYF
NA TRBJ1-3 NA TRBV18 TGTGCCAGCTCACTTGACAGGCCGTTCTCTGGAAACACCATATATTTT CASSLDRPFSGNTIYF
TRBD1 TRBJ2-1 NA TRBV6-5 TGTGCCATCGGGGACAGGGTGAGGACGAGTGAGCAGTTCTTC CAIGDRVRTSEQFF
TRBD1 TRBJ1-1 once TRBV7-2 TGTGCCAGCAGCTTAATCCCGGGACAGGGTACGACTGAAGCTTTCTTT CASSLIPGQGTTEAFF
NA TRBJ2-5 NA TRBV27 TGTGCCAGCAGTTTGATACAGCGTGGGGAGACCCAGTACTTC CASSLIQRGETQYF
NA TRBJ1-4 once TRBV20-1 TGCAGTGCTAGTCTCTCGGGGGTTGAAAAACTGTTTTTT CSASLSGVEKLFF
NA TRBJ1-1 NA TRBV3-1/TRBV3-2 TGTGCCAGCAGCCAAGACGACAGAGCCAACACTGAAGCTTTCTTT CASSQDDRANTEAFF
NA TRBJ1-2 NA TRBV9 TGTGCCAGCAGCAAGTCCGAGCCGGGACACCTTAACTATGGCTACACCTTC CASSKSEPGHLNYGYTF
NA TRBJ1-5 NA TRBV6-4 TGTGCCACCGATTTCGGGGTCATTCGCAATCAGCCCCAGCATTTT CATDFGVIRNQPQHF
TRBD2 TRBJ2-1 NA TRBV9 TGTGCCAGCAGCGTAGGGGTAGCGGGAGATAGGGAGCAGTTCTTC CASSVGVAGDREQFF
TRBD1 TRBJ1-1 NA TRBV2 TGTGCCAGCATCAGGACAGGGATGAACACTGAAGCTTTCTTT CASIRTGMNTEAFF
NA TRBJ1-1 NA TRBV6-5 TGTGCCAGCATCAACGAGAACACTGAAGCTTTCTTT CASINENTEAFF
NA TRBJ1-4 once TRBV28 TGTGCCAGCAGATACTCACTTAATGAAAAACTGTTTTTT CASRYSLNEKLFF
NA TRBJ2-7 NA TRBV15 TGTGCCACCAGCACACCGGGAGTCGAGCAGTACTTC CATSTPGVEQYF
TRBD1 TRBJ1-1 NA TRBV29-1 TGCAGCGCCCTGGACAGGGAGAGGGCTGAAGCTTTCTTT CSALDRERAEAFF
NA TRBJ2-2 NA TRBV19 TGTGCCATTTCGGACGTATACACCGGGGAGCTGTTTTTT CAISDVYTGELFF
NA TRBJ2-7 few TRBV28 TGTGCCAGCAGTTCCCGTGGGACACCTGCCTACGAGCAGTACTTC CASSSRGTPAYEQYF
NA TRBJ1-1 NA TRBV28 TGTGCCAGCAGTTTAACCGGGGGCGTTGGATTTAACACTGAAGCTTTCTTT CASSLTGGVGFNTEAFF
TRBD1 TRBJ2-7 NA TRBV4-2 TGTGCCAGCAGCCAAGATAACAGGGGGTCCTACGAGCAGTACTTC CASSQDNRGSYEQYF
TRBD1 TRBJ1-6 NA TRBV6-1 TGTGCCAGCAGTGGAGTAAAACCACAGGGGACGGGCCGCGACCTCCACTTT CASSGVKPQGTGRDLHF
TRBD1 TRBJ1-4 once TRBV5-1 TGCGCCAGCAGCCCCCGGACAGGACGGAGTGAAAAACTGTTTTTT CASSPRTGRSEKLFF
NA TRBJ2-2 NA TRBV12-5 TGTGCTAGTGGTTTTTATGGCGGGGAGCTGTTTTTT CASGFYGGELFF
NA TRBJ2-7 NA TRBV3-1/TRBV3-2 TGTGCCAGCAGCCAAGATCGAGGTTATGAGCAGTACTTC CASSQDRGYEQYF
NA TRBJ2-5 NA TRBV11-3 TGTGCCAGCAGCTTAGGGCGGCAACAAGAGACCCAGTACTTC CASSLGRQQETQYF
TRBD1 TRBJ1-6 NA TRBV5-5 TGTGCCAGCAGCATGCAGACAGGGAATTCACCCCTCCACTTT CASSMQTGNSPLHF
NA TRBJ1-5 NA TRBV7-2 TGTGCCAGCACCCCTGCGGGGGGGAATCAGCCCCAGCATTTT CASTPAGGNQPQHF
TRBD2 TRBJ2-2 NA TRBV4-2 TGTGCCAGCAGCCAAGGGGAGCGCGGGAGGGCCAGCACCGGGGAGCTGTTTTTT CASSQGERGRASTGELFF
NA TRBJ1-1 NA TRBV11-2 TGTGCCAGCAGCGGAGGGACCTCGAACACTGAAGCTTTCTTT CASSGGTSNTEAFF
TRBD2 TRBJ2-1 NA TRBV6-4 TGTGCCAGCAGTGAGGGTAGCGGGAGCGATGAGCAGTTCTTC CASSEGSGSDEQFF
TRBD1 TRBJ2-7 NA TRBV15 TGTGCCACCAGCAGATTGGACAGGGGGCTACAAGAGCAGTACTTC CATSRLDRGLQEQYF
TRBD2 TRBJ2-1 NA TRBV13 TGTGCCAGCAGCTTAACCCCTAGCGGGGGGGATGAGCAGTTCTTC CASSLTPSGGDEQFF
NA TRBJ1-2 NA TRBV27 TGTGCCAGCAGCGAGGGGGGAGATGGCTACACCTTC CASSEGGDGYTF
NA TRBJ2-3 NA TRBV9 TGTGCCAGCAGCGTAGCTGACAGAATCACAGATACGCAGTATTTT CASSVADRITDTQYF
TRBD1 TRBJ1-5 NA TRBV12-3/TRBV12-4 TGTGCCAGCAGGAAAGACAGGGGGCAGCCCCAGCATTTT CASRKDRGQPQHF
NA TRBJ1-2 NA TRBV28 TGTGCCAGCAGTTTACAGGGTTATGGCTACACCTTC CASSLQGYGYTF
NA TRBJ1-1 NA TRBV30 TGTGCCTGGAGTGTAGCTCGGAACACTGAAGCTTTCTTT CAWSVARNTEAFF
NA TRBJ1-5 NA TRBV29-1 TGCAGCGTTTACCAGCCCCAGCATTTT CSVYQPQHF
NA TRBJ2-3 NA TRBV10-2 TGCGCCAGTAGAGGGGATACGCAGTATTTT CASRGDTQYF
NA TRBJ2-7 NA TRBV11-3 TGTGCCAGCAGCCGCGGAATGGGCGTAGGGTTAAACGAGCAGTACTTC CASSRGMGVGLNEQYF
NA TRBJ1-2 NA TRBV19 TGTGCCAGTAGTATAGTGGGTCCCACCTATGGCTACACCTTC CASSIVGPTYGYTF
NA TRBJ1-6 NA TRBV18 TGTGCCAGCTCACCGCCGACAAGGAATTCACCCCTCCACTTT CASSPPTRNSPLHF
NA TRBJ1-1 NA TRBV30 TGTGCCTGGAGCACGGGGGGCGAAGCTTTCTTT CAWSTGGEAFF
TRBD1 TRBJ1-1 NA TRBV9 TGTGCCAGCAGCGCAAGACAGGGAATCACTGAAGCTTTCTTT CASSARQGITEAFF
NA TRBJ2-1 NA TRBV24-1 TGTGCCACCAGCGACGGGGGAAAGCCCTACAATGAGCAGTTCTTC CATSDGGKPYNEQFF
NA TRBJ1-5 NA TRBV28 TGTGCCAGCAGACCGGGGGCCTACGATACGGAGCCCCAGCATTTT CASRPGAYDTEPQHF
TRBD1 TRBJ2-7 NA TRBV7-9 TGTGCCAGCAGCGGCTGGACAGGGGCCGCCTACGAGCAGTACTTC CASSGWTGAAYEQYF
NA TRBJ1-4 NA TRBV2 TGTGCCAGCAGTGTTAGTGCAACTAATGAAAAACTGTTTTTT CASSVSATNEKLFF
NA TRBJ1-3 NA TRBV6-5 TGTGCCAGCGGGGCGGGAAACTCTGGAAACACCATATATTTT CASGAGNSGNTIYF
TRBD1 TRBJ1-1 NA TRBV6-5 TGTGCCAGCAGTCATGGGACAGTGGGTGAAGCTTTCTTT CASSHGTVGEAFF